This T cell receptor (beta chain) derives from a study of blood T cell repertoires in COVID-19. For the study at large: Samples came from the United States, Italy and Spain, spanning acute and convalescent COVID-19. PBMCs, B-cell-depleted T cells, or T cells provided the cDNA or gDNA that made up the material.

Clones were sequenced by immunoSEQ multiplex PCR, and TCRdb holds only the in-frame ones, with some missing. This table holds under 150,000 clones, 84% found once. CDR1 and CDR2 (germline): MNHNY, SVGAGI (reference sequence). The V and J ends lost 5 bases and 7 bases, in that order; junction bases with no gene match: 14. The CDR3 extends over 16 amino acids. Sequencing input: peripheral blood. This chain connects TRBV6-6 to TRBJ2-5; 9 nucleotides match TRBD1. The receptor's source is a woman in her 40s with acute or convalescent COVID-19. CDR3 amino acids: CASSPRSTGGDGTQYF. CDR3 DNA sequence: TGTGCCAGCAGTCCCCGATCCACAGGGGGCGACGGGACCCAGTACTTC.